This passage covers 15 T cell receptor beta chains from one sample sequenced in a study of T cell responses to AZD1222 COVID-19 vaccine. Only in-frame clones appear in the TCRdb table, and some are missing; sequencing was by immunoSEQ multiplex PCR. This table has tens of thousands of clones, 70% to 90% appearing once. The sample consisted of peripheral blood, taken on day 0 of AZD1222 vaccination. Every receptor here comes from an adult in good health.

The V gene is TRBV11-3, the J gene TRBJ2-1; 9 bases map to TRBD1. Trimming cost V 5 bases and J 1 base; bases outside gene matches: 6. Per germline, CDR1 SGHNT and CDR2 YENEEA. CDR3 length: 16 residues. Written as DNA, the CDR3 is TGTGCCAGCAGCGGCCGGACAGGGGATTCCTACAATGAGCAGTTCTTC. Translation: CASSGRTGDSYNEQFF.

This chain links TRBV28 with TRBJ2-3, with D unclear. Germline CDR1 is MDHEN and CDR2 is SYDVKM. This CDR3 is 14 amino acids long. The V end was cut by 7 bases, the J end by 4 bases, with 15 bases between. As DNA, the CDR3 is TGTGCCAGCACCAGCCATTCGACCCCAGATACGCAGTATTTT. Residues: CASTSHSTPDTQYF.

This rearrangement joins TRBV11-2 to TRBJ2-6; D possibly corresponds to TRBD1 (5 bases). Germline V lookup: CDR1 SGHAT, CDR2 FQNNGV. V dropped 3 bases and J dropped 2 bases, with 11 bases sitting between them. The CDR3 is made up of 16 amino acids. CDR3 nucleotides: TGTGCCAGCAGCTTGGCAGGGCCGCCTGGGGCCAACGTCCTGACTTTC. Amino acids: CASSLAGPPGANVLTF.

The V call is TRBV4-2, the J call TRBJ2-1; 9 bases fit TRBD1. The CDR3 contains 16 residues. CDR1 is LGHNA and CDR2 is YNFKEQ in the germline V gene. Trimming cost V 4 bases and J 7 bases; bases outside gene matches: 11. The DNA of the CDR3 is TGTGCCAGCAGCCCCGCGGACAGGGGTTTGAGGAATGAGCAGTTCTTC. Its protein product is CASSPADRGLRNEQFF.

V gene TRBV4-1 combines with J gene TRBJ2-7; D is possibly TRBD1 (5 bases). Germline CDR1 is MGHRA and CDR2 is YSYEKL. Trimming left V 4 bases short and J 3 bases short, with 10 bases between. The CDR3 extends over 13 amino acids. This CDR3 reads CASSLQRGYEQYF. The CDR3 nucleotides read TGCGCCAGCAGCCTCCAAAGGGGCTACGAGCAGTACTTC.

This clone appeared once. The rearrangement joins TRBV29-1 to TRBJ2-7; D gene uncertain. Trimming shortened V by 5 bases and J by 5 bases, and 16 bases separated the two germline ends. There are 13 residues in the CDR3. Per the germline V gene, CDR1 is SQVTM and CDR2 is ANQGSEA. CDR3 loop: CSVSAGRTDEQYF. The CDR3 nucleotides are TGCAGCGTTTCCGCCGGACGTACTGACGAGCAGTACTTC.

In DNA, the CDR3 is TGTGCCAGCAGCCCCGATGGGACAGGGTTCGGTTCACCCCTCCACTTT. Translation: CASSPDGTGFGSPLHF. This chain joins TRBV5-6 and TRBJ1-6; 9 nucleotides line up with TRBD1. The CDR3 sequence is 16 residues long. V lost 4 bases and J lost 9; bases outside the gene matches: 11. CDR1 and CDR2 (germline): SGHDT, YYEEEE. Full variable domain (missing parts from reference TRBV5-6 and TRBJ1-6): DAGVTQSPTHLIKTRGQQVTLRCSPKSGHDTVSWYQQALGQGPQFIFQYYEEEERQRGNFPDRFSGHQFPNYSSELNVNALLLGDSALYLCASSPDGTGFGSPLHFGNGTRLTVT.

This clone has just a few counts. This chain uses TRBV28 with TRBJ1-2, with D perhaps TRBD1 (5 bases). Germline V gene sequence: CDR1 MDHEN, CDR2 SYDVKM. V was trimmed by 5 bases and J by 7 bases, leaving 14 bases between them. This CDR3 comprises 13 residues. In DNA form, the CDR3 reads TGTGCCAGCAGTCCCGGGGGGAGGCGTGGCTACACCTTC. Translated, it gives CASSPGGRRGYTF.

The CDR3 reads CASSQGTGYSHEQYF. As DNA, the CDR3 is TGCGCCAGCAGCCAAGGGACAGGGTATTCCCACGAGCAGTACTTC. This chain joins TRBV5-1 and TRBJ2-7, with 9 bases matching TRBD1. The length of the CDR3 is 15 residues. The germline V gene encodes CDR1 SGHRS and CDR2 YFSETQ. V lost 4 bases and J lost 5; bases outside the gene matches: 10. The whole variable domain, remainder taken from reference TRBV5-1 and TRBJ2-7, is KAGVTQTPRYLIKTRGQQVTLSCSPISGHRSVSWYQQTPGQGLQFLFEYFSETQRNKGNFPGRFSGRQFSNSRSEMNVSTLELGDSALYLCASSQGTGYSHEQYFGPGTRLTVT.

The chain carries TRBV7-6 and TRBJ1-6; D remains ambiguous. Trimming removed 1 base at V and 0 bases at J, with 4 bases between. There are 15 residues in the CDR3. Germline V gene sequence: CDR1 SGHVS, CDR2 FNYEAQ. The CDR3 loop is CASSLVSSYNSPLHF. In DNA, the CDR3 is TGTGCCAGCAGCTTAGTAAGCTCCTATAATTCACCCCTCCACTTT.

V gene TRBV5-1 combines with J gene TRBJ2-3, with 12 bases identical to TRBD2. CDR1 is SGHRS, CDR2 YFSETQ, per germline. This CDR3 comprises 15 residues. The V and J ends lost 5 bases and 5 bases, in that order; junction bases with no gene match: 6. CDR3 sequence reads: CASSTASGGEDTQYF. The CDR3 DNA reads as TGCGCCAGCAGTACCGCTAGCGGGGGGGAAGATACGCAGTATTTT.

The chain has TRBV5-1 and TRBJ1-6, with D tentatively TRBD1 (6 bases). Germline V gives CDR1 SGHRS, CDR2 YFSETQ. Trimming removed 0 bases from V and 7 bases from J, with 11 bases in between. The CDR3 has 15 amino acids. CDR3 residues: CASSLGTENNSPLHF. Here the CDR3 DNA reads TGCGCCAGCAGCTTGGGGACAGAGAACAATTCACCCCTCCACTTT.

The CDR3 region has the DNA TGTGCCACCAGTGATTTGGGACAGGGAGACACCGGGGAGCTGTTTTTT. Protein product: CATSDLGQGDTGELFF. The chain joins TRBV24-1 to TRBJ2-2; 8 bases map to TRBD1. From germline, CDR1 is KGHDR and CDR2 SFDVKD. The CDR3 sequence is 16 residues long. V trimming: 0 bases; J trimming: 3 bases; junction bases outside the gene matches: 2.

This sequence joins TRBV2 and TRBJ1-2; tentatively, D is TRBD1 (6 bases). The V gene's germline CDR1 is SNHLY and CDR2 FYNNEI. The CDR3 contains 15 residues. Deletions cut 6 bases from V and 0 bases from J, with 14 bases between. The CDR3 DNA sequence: TGTGCCAGCAGGGAACAGGGATCTGCTAACTATGGCTACACCTTC. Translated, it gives CASREQGSANYGYTF.

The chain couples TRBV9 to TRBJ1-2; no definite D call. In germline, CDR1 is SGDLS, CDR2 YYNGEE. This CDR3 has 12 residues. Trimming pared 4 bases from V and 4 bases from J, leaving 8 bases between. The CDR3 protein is CASSLSLYGYTF. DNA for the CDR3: TGTGCCAGCAGCCTTAGCCTCTATGGCTACACCTTC.